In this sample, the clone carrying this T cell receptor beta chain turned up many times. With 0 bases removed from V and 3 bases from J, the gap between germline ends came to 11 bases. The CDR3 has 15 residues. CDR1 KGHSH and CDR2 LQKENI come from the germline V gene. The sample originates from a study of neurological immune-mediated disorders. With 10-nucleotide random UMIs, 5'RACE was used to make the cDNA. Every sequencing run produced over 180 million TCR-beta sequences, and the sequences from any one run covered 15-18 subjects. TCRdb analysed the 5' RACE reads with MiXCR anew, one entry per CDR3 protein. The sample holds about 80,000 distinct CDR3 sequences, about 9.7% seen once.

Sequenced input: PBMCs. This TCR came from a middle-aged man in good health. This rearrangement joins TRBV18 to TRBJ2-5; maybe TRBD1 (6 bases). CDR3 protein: CASSPPNRVEETQYF. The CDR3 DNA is TGTGCCAGCTCACCACCGAACAGGGTGGAAGAGACCCAGTACTTC.